The rows below give T cell receptor beta chains drawn from one sample of a study of blood T cell repertoires in COVID-19. Data came from immunoSEQ multiplex PCR; TCRdb stores just in-frame clones and leaves some out. The table shows 85,000 to 100,000 clones, with 75% to 90% occurring only once. Sequenced input: peripheral blood. Receptor source: a man between 50 and 59 years old with active or convalescent COVID-19. CDR3s include the opening cysteine and the closing phenylalanine or tryptophan. The order of the fields is V gene, clone size, J gene, D gene, CDR3 protein, CDR3 DNA. D genes are given only for firm matches. Part of the rows lack a size; the others show once, few, many or a class for expanded clones.

>TRBV29-1|.|TRBJ2-1|TRBD2
CSATGTRIYNEQFF
TGCAGCGCCACAGGGACTAGGATTTACAATGAGCAGTTCTTC
>TRBV2|once|TRBJ2-3|.
CASNRGTDTQYF
TGTGCCAGCAATCGGGGGACAGATACGCAGTATTTT
>TRBV27|.|TRBJ2-5|.
CASSPIQQTAAYQETQYF
TGTGCCAGCAGTCCAATACAGCAGACAGCTGCGTACCAAGAGACCCAGTACTTC
>TRBV19|.|TRBJ1-4|.
CASGLPSSRTTNEKLFF
TGTGCCAGTGGACTTCCATCCTCAAGGACAACTAATGAAAAACTGTTTTTT
>TRBV7-2|.|TRBJ2-1|TRBD2
CASSLFGLADNEQFF
TGTGCCAGCAGCTTATTCGGACTAGCCGACAATGAGCAGTTCTTC
>TRBV7-9|.|TRBJ2-7|TRBD2
CASSLPYGGSYEQYF
TGTGCCAGCAGCTTACCGTACGGCGGGAGCTACGAGCAGTACTTC
>TRBV5-4|few|TRBJ1-6|TRBD1
CASSWFDRDASPLHF
TGTGCCAGCAGCTGGTTCGACAGGGACGCTTCACCCCTCCACTTT
>TRBV24-1|.|TRBJ2-1|TRBD2
CATSDLGISGGINEQFF
TGTGCCACCAGTGATTTGGGGATAAGCGGGGGGATCAATGAGCAGTTCTTC
>TRBV2|.|TRBJ2-3|.
CASSAIQGPDTQYF
TGTGCCAGCAGTGCGATCCAGGGTCCAGATACGCAGTATTTT
>TRBV4-3|.|TRBJ2-2|TRBD1
CASSFGQGLTGELFF
TGCGCCAGCAGCTTCGGACAGGGGTTGACCGGGGAGCTGTTTTTT
>TRBV15|.|TRBJ2-5|.
CATSAPLETQYF
TGTGCCACCAGCGCGCCCCTGGAGACCCAGTACTTC
>TRBV30|.|TRBJ2-3|.
CAAKGASTDTQYF
TGTGCCGCCAAAGGGGCTAGCACAGATACGCAGTATTTT
>TRBV10-3|once|TRBJ1-4|TRBD1
CAISERTAGGNEKLFF
TGTGCCATCAGTGAACGTACGGCAGGGGGAAACGAAAAACTGTTTTTT
>TRBV9|.|TRBJ2-3|TRBD2
CASSVVARGGADTQYF
TGTGCCAGCAGCGTAGTCGCGCGGGGGGGCGCAGATACGCAGTATTTT
>TRBV30|many|TRBJ2-7|.
CAWSLRDTYEQYF
TGTGCCTGGAGTCTCCGGGACACCTACGAGCAGTACTTC
>TRBV10-3|.|TRBJ2-1|TRBD2
CAINGLAGNEQFF
TGTGCCATCAACGGACTAGCCGGGAATGAGCAGTTCTTC
>TRBV29-1|few|TRBJ1-6|TRBD1
CSVRDSSYNSPLHF
TGCAGCGTCCGGGACAGCTCCTATAATTCACCCCTCCACTTT
>TRBV30|once|TRBJ1-1|.
CAWSVRGNTEAFF
TGTGCCTGGAGTGTACGGGGGAACACTGAAGCTTTCTTT
>TRBV7-2|.|TRBJ2-4|TRBD1
CASSLASQGQNIQYF
TGTGCCAGCAGCTTAGCTTCACAGGGGCAAAACATTCAGTACTTC
>TRBV9|.|TRBJ1-2|.
CASSVDPHRNYGYTF
TGTGCCAGCAGCGTAGACCCCCACAGAAACTATGGCTACACCTTC
>TRBV4-1|few|TRBJ2-7|.
CASSQVAGPYEQYF
TGCGCCAGCAGCCAAGTCGCGGGGCCCTACGAGCAGTACTTC
>TRBV4-1|.|TRBJ1-2|.
CASSQDGTGRHYGYTF
TGCGCCAGCAGCCAAGATGGTACAGGCCGACACTATGGCTACACCTTC
>TRBV15|.|TRBJ1-4|.
CATSRGAQADEKLFF
TGTGCCACCAGCAGAGGGGCACAGGCCGATGAAAAACTGTTTTTT
>TRBV11-3|.|TRBJ2-3|TRBD1
CASSQLTGGRDTQYF
TGTGCCAGCAGCCAATTGACAGGGGGCCGGGATACGCAGTATTTT
>TRBV25-1|.|TRBJ1-6|.
CASSGLSSYNSPLHF
TGTGCCAGCAGTGGACTTAGCTCCTATAATTCACCCCTCCACTTT
>TRBV10-3|once|TRBJ2-1|.
CAISVGRDREQFF
TGTGCCATCAGTGTGGGCAGGGATAGGGAGCAGTTCTTC
>TRBV19|.|TRBJ2-2|.
CASSISGQHTVTGELFF
TGTGCCAGTAGTATCTCCGGACAGCACACGGTCACCGGGGAGCTGTTTTTT
>TRBV29-1|.|TRBJ1-3|TRBD1
CSVDGTASGNTIYF
TGCAGCGTTGATGGGACAGCCTCTGGAAACACCATATATTTT
>TRBV18|.|TRBJ2-5|.
CASSPGSNQETQYF
TGTGCCAGCTCACCCGGGAGCAATCAAGAGACCCAGTACTTC
>TRBV19|once|TRBJ2-7|.
CASSLDSWVYEQYF
TGTGCCAGTAGTTTGGACAGCTGGGTCTACGAGCAGTACTTC